One and the same sample provided the 9 T cell receptor beta chains below, sequenced in a study of T cell responses to AZD1222 COVID-19 vaccine. Here immunoSEQ multiplex PCR was the method, and the copy in TCRdb shows in-frame clones only, minus some. Of roughly 110,000 clones detected, just over 90% appear once; the ten largest clones hold less than 7.5%. The specimen comprised peripheral blood, sampled 28 days after the second AZD1222 dose. The source of these receptors is an adult who received the AZD1222 COVID-19 vaccine.

The genes are TRBV3-1 (or the pseudogene TRBV3-2) and TRBJ2-1, with a tentative D call TRBD2 (5 bases). Trimming left V 4 bases short and J 0 bases short, with 13 bases between. The length of the CDR3 is 16 residues. Germline values: CDR1 LGHDT, CDR2 YNNKEL (reference sequence). The DNA for the CDR3 is TGTGCCAGCAGCCTCTGGACTTCCAGCTCCTACAATGAGCAGTTCTTC. It specifies CASSLWTSSSYNEQFF.

The chain links TRBV5-1 to TRBJ2-1, with 9 bases identical to TRBD2. The CDR3 covers 15 residues. Losses at the gene ends were 4 bases for V and 2 bases for J; bases not matched to a gene: 4. CDR1 and CDR2 (germline): SGHRS, YFSETQ. The CDR3 region has the DNA TGCGCCAGCAGCCCGGGACTAGCCCCCTACAATGAGCAGTTCTTC. Translating gives CASSPGLAPYNEQFF.

The J gene is TRBJ1-1, the V gene TRBV7-2; a possible D gene is TRBD1 (5 bases). V was trimmed by 5 bases and J by 1 base, leaving 14 bases between them. Germline V gives CDR1 SGHTA, CDR2 FQGNSA. The CDR3 sequence is 15 residues long. For the CDR3, the DNA is TGTGCCAGCAGCCATACGAGGGGCTGGAACACTGAAGCTTTCTTT. It encodes CASSHTRGWNTEAFF.

This chain joins TRBV6-5 and TRBJ2-1; the match to TRBD1 covers 11 bases. This CDR3 has 14 residues. With V trimmed by 8 bases and J by 4 bases, 4 bases remained unmatched. Germline V gene data show CDR1 as MNHEY and CDR2 as SVGAGI. CDR3 sequence reads: CASGDRGDYNEQFF. The CDR3, as DNA: TGTGCCAGCGGGGACAGGGGGGATTACAATGAGCAGTTCTTC.

V usage is TRBV29-1 and J usage is TRBJ1-5; TRBD1 matches at 7 bases. CDR1 is SQVTM, CDR2 ANQGSEA, per germline. The CDR3 spans 14 residues. Losses at the gene ends were 5 bases for V and 2 bases for J; bases not matched to a gene: 6. The CDR3 coding sequence is TGCAGCGTTAAGACAGGGCCAGGCAATCAGCCCCAGCATTTT. Protein sequence: CSVKTGPGNQPQHF.

This clone was seen only once. The chain is built from TRBV18 and TRBJ2-1; D remains unclear. The V and J ends lost 0 bases and 10 bases respectively, with 13 bases between them. In germline, CDR1 is KGHSH, CDR2 LQKENI. This CDR3 has 14 amino acids. CDR3 sequence (DNA): TGTGCCAGCTCACCACCGCCCGGGTCTGAAGAGCAGTTCTTC. Translation gives CASSPPPGSEEQFF.

This clone was seen more than once but under ten times. Here the CDR3 DNA reads TGTGCCAGCAGCCCAACAGGGCACAAAAACATTCAGTACTTC. It specifies CASSPTGHKNIQYF. The chain has TRBV7-9 and TRBJ2-4; a weak D match, TRBD1 (6 bases). V gave up 5 bases and J gave up 3 bases, with 11 bases separating them. CDR3 length: 14 residues. Germline CDR1 SEHNR, CDR2 FQNEAQ (reference sequence). The variable domain in full, completed from reference TRBV7-9 and TRBJ2-4, reads DTGVSQNPRHKITKRGQNVTFRCDPISEHNRLYWYRQTLGQGPEFLTYFQNEAQLEKSRLLSDRFSAERPKGSFSTLEIQRTEQGDSAMYLCASSPTGHKNIQYFGAGTRLSVL.

The chain carries TRBV5-1 and TRBJ1-1; 7 bases agree with TRBD1. The V segment lost 7 bases and the J segment 0 bases; nucleotides outside the gene matches: 3. This CDR3 has 13 residues. Germline assignment: CDR1 SGHRS and CDR2 YFSETQ. CDR3 sequence (DNA): TGCGCCAGCTCTGGACAGGTGAACACTGAAGCTTTCTTT. This translates into CASSGQVNTEAFF. Variable domain in full (rest from reference TRBV5-1 and TRBJ1-1): KAGVTQTPRYLIKTRGQQVTLSCSPISGHRSVSWYQQTPGQGLQFLFEYFSETQRNKGNFPGRFSGRQFSNSRSEMNVSTLELGDSALYLCASSGQVNTEAFFGQGTRLTVV.

This clone came up once. The chain is built from TRBV28 and TRBJ1-5, with 8 nucleotides matching TRBD1. After removal of 5 bases from V and 11 bases from J, the junction contained 8 bases not matched to a gene. The CDR3 extends over 13 amino acids. Germline CDR1 reads MDHEN; CDR2 reads SYDVKM. In DNA, the CDR3 is TGTGCCAGCAGTCGGACAGGGCTCTGGGCCCAGCATTTT. Its protein product is CASSRTGLWAQHF.